Following are 31 T cell receptor beta chains from one sample sequenced in a study of regulatory T cells in long-lasting Graves disease. Time point in this sample: persistent/refractory GD, antithyroid drugs over 5 years with positive TRAb. PBMCs were the source of the RNA used for TCR sequencing. According to the study, TCR beta libraries were built with iRepertoire HTBI primers and CDR3-region Arm-PCR. TCRdb independently ran MiXCR on the multiplex PCR reads; one entry per CDR3 protein. The profile covers roughly 360,000 distinct CDR3 sequences, with roughly 23% appearing a single time and 25% to 30% taken by the ten largest. Sequencing was performed on peripheral blood mononuclear cells (PBMCs), taken when the disease was refractory, from a patient treated with antithyroid drugs. Source of these receptors: a woman in her thirties or forties with Graves disease.

Regarding this clonotype: As the CDR3 is not closed by the conserved phenylalanine or tryptophan, this likely results from a read error. CDR3 nucleotide sequence: TGTGCCAGCACCGCTATTGACTATGGCTACACCCTC. The encoded protein is CASTAIDYGYTL. The chain uses TRBV11-2 and TRBJ1-2; D ambiguous. V was clipped by 7 bases and J by 3 bases, with 9 bases between them. Per the germline V gene, CDR1 is SGHAT and CDR2 is FQNNGV. The CDR3 is made up of 12 amino acids.

The sample holds many counts of this clonotype. This chain joins TRBV7-2 and TRBJ2-5; D remains unclear. The V end lost 6 bases, the J end lost 1 base, and 12 bases lay between the germline ends. Germline loops: CDR1 SGHTA, CDR2 FQGNSA. The CDR3 loop spans 14 amino acids. CDR3 amino acids: CASSRNGVQETQYF. Written as DNA, the CDR3 is TGTGCCAGCAGTAGGAACGGAGTCCAAGAGACCCAGTACTTC.

This clonotype appeared many times. J is TRBJ2-7 and V is TRBV28; 9 nucleotides match TRBD2. The CDR3 totals 14 residues. Per germline, CDR1 MDHEN and CDR2 SYDVKM. The V and J ends lost 1 base and 8 bases, in that order; junction bases with no gene match: 6. CDR3 loop: CASSLSRTSVKQYF. As DNA, the CDR3 is TGTGCCAGCAGTTTATCCCGGACTAGCGTAAAGCAGTACTTC.

There are a few counts of this clonotype. The chain employs TRBV29-1 and TRBJ1-1; 9 nucleotides agree with TRBD1. The germline gives CDR1 SQVTM, CDR2 ANQGSEA. This CDR3 spans 17 amino acids. The V gene end was trimmed by 3 bases and the J gene end by 1 base; junction bases not matched to a gene: 12. The CDR3 DNA is TGCAGCGTTGATATATGGGTAGGACAGGGGAGGAACACTGAAGCTTTCTTT. Encoded protein: CSVDIWVGQGRNTEAFF.

This clonotype has just one count. This rearrangement joins TRBV6-6 to TRBJ2-3, with D maybe TRBD2 (5 bases). The CDR3 runs 14 residues. Germline V lookup: CDR1 MNHNY, CDR2 SVGAGI (reference sequence). V was pared by 0 bases and J by 6 bases, with 10 bases between. Written as DNA, the CDR3 is TGTGCCAGCAGTTACTCGGACTGGACGGATACGCAGTATTTT. Translated: CASSYSDWTDTQYF.

This clonotype was counted between two and nine times. The rearrangement uses TRBV5-1 and TRBJ2-5, with D perhaps TRBD2 (6 bases). The CDR3 length is 15 residues. In germline, CDR1 is SGHRS, CDR2 YFSETQ. Trimming stripped 3 bases from V and 5 bases from J, with 17 bases between. For the CDR3, the DNA is TGCGCCAGCAGCTACCCGGGACTCGAGAGGGAGACCCAGTACTTC. Its protein is CASSYPGLERETQYF.

This clonotype was picked up a small number of times. The CDR3 reads CSARDRAGPRETQYF. The CDR3 region has the DNA TGCAGTGCTAGAGATAGGGCAGGGCCACGAGAGACCCAGTACTTC. This chain links TRBV20-1 with TRBJ2-5, with D possibly matching TRBD1 (5 bases). V was pared by 0 bases and J by 4 bases, with 15 bases between. The germline gives CDR1 DFQATT, CDR2 SNEGSKA (reference sequence). CDR3 length: 15 residues.

This chain uses TRBV5-4 with TRBJ1-1; possibly TRBD1 for D (5 bases). CDR1 is SGHNT and CDR2 is YYREEE in the germline V gene (reference sequence). CDR3 length equals 14 residues. Trimming took off 4 bases at V and 1 base at J, with 11 bases between the two ends. In nucleotides, the CDR3 is TGTGCCAGCAGCGGCGGCCAGGGGAACACTGAAGCTTTCTTT. Translating it yields CASSGGQGNTEAFF. The whole variable domain, remainder taken from reference TRBV5-4 and TRBJ1-1, is ETGVTQSPTHLIKTRGQQVTLRCSSQSGHNTVSWYQQALGQGPQFIFQYYREEENGRGNFPPRFSGLQFPNYSSELNVNALELDDSALYLCASSGGQGNTEAFFGQGTRLTVV.

This clonotype has just one count. The V and J genes are TRBV5-6 and TRBJ2-2, with unresolved D. The CDR3 is 14 residues long. Per germline, CDR1 SGHDT and CDR2 YYEEEE. V lost 2 bases and J 8 bases, leaving 13 bases between the germline ends. The DNA for the CDR3 is TGTGCCAGCAGCTTTGACATCGCTGGTGGGGAGCTGTTTTTT. Protein sequence: CASSFDIAGGELFF.

This clonotype was picked up many times. This sequence joins TRBV27 and TRBJ2-2; D not resolved. The length of the CDR3 is 14 residues. Germline CDR1 is MNHEY and CDR2 is SMNVEV (reference sequence). V lost 5 bases, J lost 4 bases, and 11 bases lay in between. The CDR3 region is CASSPRMGTGELFF. CDR3 nucleotide sequence: TGTGCCAGCAGTCCCCGGATGGGCACCGGGGAGCTGTTTTTT.

Points on this clonotype: The likely explanation is a read error, given a far larger clone one base away. The missing conserved phenylalanine or tryptophan at the end of this CDR3 makes a read error likely. This CDR3 reads CASSLWGNIQYL. As DNA, the CDR3 is TGTGCCAGCAGCCTATGGGGTAACATTCAGTACCTC. The gene calls are TRBV2 and TRBJ2-4, with unresolved D. The CDR3 has 12 residues. Germline lookup yields CDR1 SNHLY and CDR2 FYNNEI. Trimming took off 6 bases at V and 7 bases at J, with 10 bases between the two ends.

The chain recombines TRBV6-1 with TRBJ1-5, with D possibly matching TRBD1 (5 bases). The germline gives CDR1 MNHNS, CDR2 SASEGT. The CDR3 is 13 amino acids. V was cut by 7 bases and J by 4 bases, with 11 bases left in between. The CDR3: CASTPGGNQPQHF. The CDR3 DNA follows: TGTGCCAGCACCCCGGGGGGGAATCAGCCCCAGCATTTT.

Here the CDR3 reads CASSDYRGQETQYF. In nucleotides, the CDR3 is TGTGCCAGCAGCGATTACAGGGGGCAAGAGACCCAGTACTTC. This sequence joins TRBV7-9 and TRBJ2-5, with TRBD1 matching over 8 bases. This CDR3 is built from 14 residues. V lost 5 bases to trimming and J lost 2 bases; unmatched junction nucleotides: 4. CDR1 SEHNR and CDR2 FQNEAQ come from the germline V gene (reference sequence).

The chain combines TRBV20-1 with TRBJ2-7, with a weak D call TRBD2 (5 bases). The CDR3 spans 14 residues. The V and J ends lost 1 base and 3 bases respectively, with 13 bases between them. CDR1 is DFQATT, CDR2 SNEGSKA, per germline (reference sequence). DNA for the CDR3: TGCAGTGCTAGAGCCGGCGGGTCCTTCTACGAGCAGTACTTC. It codes for CSARAGGSFYEQYF.

This clonotype has a count of ten or more. This chain connects TRBV7-2 to TRBJ1-6; possibly TRBD1 for D (6 bases). The CDR3 totals 13 residues. The germline V gene has CDR1 SGHTA and CDR2 FQGNSA. Trimming cost V 5 bases and J 11 bases, with 13 bases left between them. The CDR3 spells CASSLTGPPPLHF. The CDR3 coding sequence is TGTGCCAGCAGCCTCACAGGGCCTCCACCCCTCCACTTT.

The chain has TRBV6-1 and TRBJ2-7; 16 positions match TRBD2. Germline values: CDR1 MNHNS, CDR2 SASEGT. The CDR3 consists of 16 residues. V shed 5 bases and J 2 bases; nucleotides not matched to a gene: 3. This CDR3 reads CASSTGTSGRAYEQYF. The CDR3 region has the DNA TGTGCCAGCAGTACCGGGACTAGCGGGAGGGCCTACGAGCAGTACTTC.

About this clonotype: One base away lies a much larger clone, so this may be a sequencing read error. This chain's CDR3 is CSARDRYASTF. The CDR3 DNA sequence: TGCAGTGCTAGAGATCGTTACGCATCAACCTTC. The chain is built from TRBV20-1 and TRBJ2-7; D gene ambiguous. Germline lookup yields CDR1 DFQATT and CDR2 SNEGSKA (reference sequence). This CDR3 contains 11 residues.

The genes are TRBV20-1 and TRBJ2-7, with D perhaps TRBD1 (6 bases). Germline V lookup: CDR1 DFQATT, CDR2 SNEGSKA (reference sequence). The CDR3 is 13 amino acids. The V gene lost 3 bases and the J gene lost 3 bases, with 12 bases spanning the gap. This CDR3 is CSARTGNLYEQYF. The CDR3 DNA sequence: TGCAGTGCTAGGACAGGCAATCTCTACGAGCAGTACTTC.

This clonotype was counted at least ten times. The chain employs TRBV28 and TRBJ2-5; 12 bases line up with TRBD2. With 6 bases clipped from V and 4 bases from J, the junction kept 12 bases outside the gene matches. Germline values: CDR1 MDHEN, CDR2 SYDVKM. This CDR3 spans 17 amino acids. The CDR3 spells CASSSQSSGRASETQYF. The CDR3 nucleotides read TGTGCCAGCAGCTCCCAATCTAGCGGGAGGGCCTCAGAGACCCAGTACTTC.

V usage is TRBV6-1 and J usage is TRBJ2-7; D might be TRBD1 (6 bases). This CDR3 comprises 13 residues. CDR1 is MNHNS, CDR2 SASEGT, per germline. V was shortened by 6 bases and J by 0 bases, with 9 bases between the two germline ends. DNA of the CDR3: TGTGCCAGCAGACTACAGGGCTCCTACGAGCAGTACTTC. It is translated as CASRLQGSYEQYF.

The chain recombines TRBV19 with TRBJ2-4, with D tentatively TRBD2 (5 bases). V lost 1 base and J lost 1, with 11 bases in between. Germline lookup yields CDR1 LNHDA and CDR2 SQIVND (reference sequence). This CDR3 is built from 16 residues. The CDR3 nucleotides are TGTGCCAGTAGTATAGGAGGGTGGAAGGCCAAAAACATTCAGTACTTC. This sequence encodes CASSIGGWKAKNIQYF.

Many counts were recorded for this clonotype. The J gene is TRBJ2-7, the V gene TRBV12-3 or TRBV12-4; 9 bases align to TRBD1. The CDR3 sequence is 13 residues long. The J segment lost 2 bases and the V segment lost 8 bases, leaving 4 bases of the junction unmatched. CDR3: CASLGQGAYEQYF. The CDR3 DNA sequence: TGTGCCAGCCTGGGACAGGGCGCCTACGAGCAGTACTTC.

The chain has TRBV19 and TRBJ2-5; 8 bases are shared with TRBD1. V was pared by 4 bases and J by 1 base, with 11 bases of the junction left unmatched. Germline lookup yields CDR1 LNHDA and CDR2 SQIVND (reference sequence). The CDR3 consists of 17 residues. This CDR3 is CASSSTTWDRSQETQYF. CDR3 nucleotides: TGTGCCAGTAGTAGCACCACTTGGGACAGGTCCCAAGAGACCCAGTACTTC.

The table lists this clonotype with a few counts. J is TRBJ1-2 and V is TRBV7-9; D remains ambiguous. V was pared by 1 base and J by 0 bases, with 15 bases between. The CDR3 runs to 17 residues. In germline, CDR1 is SEHNR, CDR2 FQNEAQ (reference sequence). Written as DNA, the CDR3 is TGTGCCAGCAGCTTAGGTCAGTTCGGCAAGTCTAACTATGGCTACACCTTC. As protein: CASSLGQFGKSNYGYTF. Supplemented by reference TRBV7-9 and TRBJ1-2, the full variable domain reads DTGVSQNPRHKITKRGQNVTFRCDPISEHNRLYWYRQTLGQGPEFLTYFQNEAQLEKSRLLSDRFSAERPKGSFSTLEIQRTEQGDSAMYLCASSLGQFGKSNYGYTFGSGTRLTVV.

In its sample, this clonotype was seen a few times. This chain joins TRBV11-2 and TRBJ1-1, with D possibly matching TRBD1 (6 bases). This CDR3 region has 14 residues. V was cut by 4 bases and J by 7 bases, with 16 bases left in between. Germline assignment: CDR1 SGHAT and CDR2 FQNNGV. CDR3 residues: CASSSPRGHREAFF. The CDR3 DNA sequence: TGTGCCAGCAGCTCACCCCGGGGACACCGTGAAGCTTTCTTT.

V usage is TRBV2 and J usage is TRBJ2-1; 11 positions agree with TRBD2. The ends lost 7 bases at V and 2 bases at J; junction bases unmatched: 10. Per germline, CDR1 SNHLY and CDR2 FYNNEI. This CDR3 region has 17 residues. The DNA for the CDR3 is TGTGCCAGCACTATGACTAGCGGGGTGCTCCCCTACAATGAGCAGTTCTTC. Amino acids: CASTMTSGVLPYNEQFF.

This chain joins TRBV28 and TRBJ2-3, with D hard to call. The CDR3 consists of 15 residues. Germline CDR1 and CDR2: MDHEN and SYDVKM. V lost 2 bases and J 5 bases, leaving 14 bases between the germline ends. CDR3 loop: CASSLSVSPQDTQYF. Written as DNA, the CDR3 is TGTGCCAGCAGTTTAAGTGTCTCCCCCCAAGATACGCAGTATTTT.

This clonotype was seen a few times. One end of the junction does not line up with germline, which may come from a read error. V gene TRBV7-8 combines with J gene TRBJ1-4; D may be TRBD1 (5 bases). This CDR3 is 17 amino acids long. Germline values: CDR1 SGHVS, CDR2 FQNEAQ. CDR3 residues: CAGSPITPGPTNEKLFF. The CDR3 DNA follows: TGTGCCGGCAGCCCGATTACCCCAGGGCCAACTAATGAAAAACTGTTTTTT.

This clonotype showed up many times. The chain is built from TRBV28 and TRBJ2-5; D is perhaps TRBD2 (6 bases). With 1 base removed from V and 1 base from J, the gap between germline ends came to 10 bases. Germline loops: CDR1 MDHEN, CDR2 SYDVKM. CDR3 length equals 15 residues. In DNA form, the CDR3 reads TGTGCCAGCAGTTTATTTTCCGGGGGCCAAGAGACCCAGTACTTC. This codes for CASSLFSGGQETQYF.

This clonotype has at least ten counts. CDR3 sequence (DNA): TGTGCCAGCAGCTTGCTAGCGGGCACCGGGGAGCTGTTTTTT. Translated, it gives CASSLLAGTGELFF. The chain carries TRBV7-3 and TRBJ2-2; 8 bases align to TRBD2. The germline V gene encodes CDR1 SGHTA and CDR2 FQGTGA. The CDR3 is 14 residues long. V lost 3 bases, J lost 4 bases, and 1 base stayed unmatched.

The rearrangement uses TRBV28 and TRBJ2-4; tentative D call: TRBD1 (5 bases). The CDR3 has 13 residues. Germline lookup yields CDR1 MDHEN and CDR2 SYDVKM. Trimming took 8 bases from V and 4 from J, leaving 12 bases between them. The CDR3 DNA reads TGTGCCAGCCAGACAGACCCTAAAAACATTCAGTACTTC. Encoded protein: CASQTDPKNIQYF.